This T cell receptor beta chain was recorded in a study of shared clonotypes between healthy human individuals. Study-level background: There were three CD4 naive, three CD4 memory, two CD8 naive and one CD8 memory plates per donor.

The germline CDR1 and CDR2 sequences are MGHRA and YSYEKL. J lost 5 bases, V lost 1 base, and 5 bases had no gene match. The length of the CDR3 is 15 residues. There are a few counts of this clone. Its antigen remains unidentified. General study findings and limits: Rarefaction revealed incomplete sorted-subset sequencing despite large depth. Among donors, sharing of clonotypes was expected to be affected by sequencing depth.

Naive CD8 cells, CD45RO-negative and positively selected for CCR7, excluded terminally differentiated effector memory CD45RA+ cells. Per the authors' pipeline: There were no quality scores in the junction-only immunoSEQ sequences, so filtering differed. This table comes from immunoSEQ multiplex PCR, and its TCRdb copy is limited to in-frame clones, with some not included. The D gene and trimming were derived from the DNA, and the V and J assignments and clone size from that table. The sample has over 2,000,000 clones, 90% to 95% seen once; the top ten hold over 1.5%. Sequenced sample: naive CD8+ T cells from PBMCs. The receptor was derived from a man between 18 and 29 years old in good health. Some clones in this sample may be carry-over from other donors' samples. The rearrangement uses TRBV4-1 and TRBJ1-1, with 9 bases fitting TRBD1. CDR3 loop: CASSQVTGGKTEAFF. CDR3 bases: TGCGCCAGCAGCCAAGTGACAGGGGGTAAGACTGAAGCTTTCTTT.